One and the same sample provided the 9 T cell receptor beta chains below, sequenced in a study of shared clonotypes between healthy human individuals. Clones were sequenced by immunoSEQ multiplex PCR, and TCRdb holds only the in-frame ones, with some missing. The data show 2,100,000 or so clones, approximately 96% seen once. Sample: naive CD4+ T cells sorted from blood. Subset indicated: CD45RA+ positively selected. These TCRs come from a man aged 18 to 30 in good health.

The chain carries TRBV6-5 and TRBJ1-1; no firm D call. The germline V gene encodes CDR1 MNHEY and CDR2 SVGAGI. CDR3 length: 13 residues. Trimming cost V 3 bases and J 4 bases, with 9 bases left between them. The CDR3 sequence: CASSYYTSTEAFF. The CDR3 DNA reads TGTGCCAGCAGTTATTACACGAGCACTGAAGCTTTCTTT.

DNA of the CDR3: TGTGCCTGGAGTGGACGCCTGTCTACATCCTACGAGCAGTACTTC. This translates into CAWSGRLSTSYEQYF. The V and J genes are TRBV30 and TRBJ2-7; D gene uncertain. CDR3 length equals 15 residues. Deletions cut 1 base from V and 1 base from J, with 14 bases between. Germline-derived CDR1 and CDR2 are GTSNPN and SVGIG (reference sequence).

The CDR3 DNA reads as TGTGCCAGCCACACGACAGGGTGGAACACTGAAGCTTTCTTT. The encoded protein is CASHTTGWNTEAFF. This rearrangement joins TRBV6-1 to TRBJ1-1, with 7 bases lining up with TRBD1. The CDR3 loop spans 14 amino acids. CDR1 and CDR2 from the germline V gene are MNHNS and SASEGT. J was trimmed by 1 base and V by 8 bases; bases with no gene match: 7.

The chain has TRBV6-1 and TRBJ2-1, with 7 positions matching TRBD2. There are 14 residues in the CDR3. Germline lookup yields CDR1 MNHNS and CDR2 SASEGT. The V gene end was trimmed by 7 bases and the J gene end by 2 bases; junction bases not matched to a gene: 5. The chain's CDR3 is CASTPGLPYNEQFF. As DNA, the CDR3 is TGTGCCAGCACACCGGGACTACCCTACAATGAGCAGTTCTTC.

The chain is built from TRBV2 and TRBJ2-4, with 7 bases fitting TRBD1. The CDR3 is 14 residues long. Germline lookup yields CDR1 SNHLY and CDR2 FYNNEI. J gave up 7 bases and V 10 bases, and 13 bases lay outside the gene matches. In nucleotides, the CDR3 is TGTGCCACCGCCACAGGGGATGGGTATAACATTCAGTACTTC. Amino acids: CATATGDGYNIQYF.

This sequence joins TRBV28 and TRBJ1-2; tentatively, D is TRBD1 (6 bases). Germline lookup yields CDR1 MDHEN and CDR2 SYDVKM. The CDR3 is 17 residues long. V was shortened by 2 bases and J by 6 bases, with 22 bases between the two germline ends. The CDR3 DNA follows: TGTGCCAGCAGTTTACCGGACAAAGGGGGGATGGTCGATGGCTACACCTTC. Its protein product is CASSLPDKGGMVDGYTF.

Here the CDR3 reads CASSPTEAPRSYEQYF. The CDR3 DNA sequence: TGTGCCAGCAGCCCCACCGAAGCGCCACGCTCCTACGAGCAGTACTTC. This rearrangement joins TRBV9 to TRBJ2-7; no definite D call. The CDR3 is made up of 16 amino acids. Germline V gene lookup returns CDR1 SGDLS and CDR2 YYNGEE. V was clipped by 4 bases and J by 0 bases, with 17 bases between them.

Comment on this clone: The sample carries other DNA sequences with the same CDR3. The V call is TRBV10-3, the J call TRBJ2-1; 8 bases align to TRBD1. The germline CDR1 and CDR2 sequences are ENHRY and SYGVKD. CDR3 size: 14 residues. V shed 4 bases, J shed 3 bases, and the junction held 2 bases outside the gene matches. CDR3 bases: TGTGCCATCAGTGGACAGGGGAACTACAATGAGCAGTTCTTC. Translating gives CAISGQGNYNEQFF.

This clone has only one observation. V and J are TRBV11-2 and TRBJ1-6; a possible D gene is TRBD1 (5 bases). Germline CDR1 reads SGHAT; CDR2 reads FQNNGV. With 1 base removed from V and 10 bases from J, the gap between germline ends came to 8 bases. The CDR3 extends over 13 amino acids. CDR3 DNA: TGTGCCAGCAGCTTAGCGGGGGGGTCACCCCTCCACTTT. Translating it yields CASSLAGGSPLHF. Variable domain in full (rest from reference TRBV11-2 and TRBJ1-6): EAGVAQSPRYKIIEKRQSVAFWCNPISGHATLYWYQQILGQGPKLLIQFQNNGVVDDSQLPKDRFSAERLKGVDSTLKIQPAKLEDSAVYLCASSLAGGSPLHFGNGTRLTVT.